A single T cell receptor (beta chain) is shown here with its context. The CDR3 totals 14 residues. The germline V gene encodes CDR1 SGHAT and CDR2 FQNNGV. This sample is part of a study of T cells expressing NK-cell markers. After re-calling the 5' RACE reads, TCRdb lists one entry per CDR3 protein, DNA absent. The sample's table shows roughly 390,000 distinct CDR3 sequences. This chain uses TRBV11-2 with TRBJ2-5; the TCRdb call, TRBD2, lacks DNA for checking. The sequence was obtained from a woman aged 45-59 years in good health. The sequenced sample was blood T cells: a sorted CD56 or NKG2C T cell subset, CD4+ or CD8+ T cells, or bulk PBMC T cells (not recorded which). CDR3 sequence reads: CASSLLAGMETQYF.